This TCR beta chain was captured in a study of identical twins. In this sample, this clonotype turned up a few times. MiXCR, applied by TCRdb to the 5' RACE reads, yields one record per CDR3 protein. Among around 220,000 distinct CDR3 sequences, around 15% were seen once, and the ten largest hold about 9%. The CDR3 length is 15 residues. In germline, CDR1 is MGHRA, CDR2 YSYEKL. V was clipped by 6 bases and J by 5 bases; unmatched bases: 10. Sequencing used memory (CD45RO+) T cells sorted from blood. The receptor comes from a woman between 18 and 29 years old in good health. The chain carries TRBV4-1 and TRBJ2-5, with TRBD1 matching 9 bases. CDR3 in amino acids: CASSRLGQGKETQYF. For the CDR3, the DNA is TGCGCCAGCAGTCGACTTGGACAGGGGAAGGAGACCCAGTACTTC.